What follows describes a single T cell receptor (beta chain). What it binds is not known. The study ran its PCR with 60 Vbeta and 13 Jbeta primers. Repertoires were generated with immunoSEQ multiplex PCR, while TCRdb's copy carries only in-frame clones and drops some. This table has 95,000 to 100,000 clones, 76% appearing once. The data were taken from a study of cytomegalovirus exposure and HLA in healthy donors. Turning to the study itself: There were 85 million or so unique TCRs (from HLA-typed donors) in an early data release.

General study results and limits: A later analysis found most CMV-associated TCR beta chains apparently HLA-restricted. Specificity of three CMV-associated chains for CMV antigens was verified in vitro.

The CDR3 extends over 13 amino acids. The V gene lost 2 bases and the J gene lost 3 bases, with 7 bases spanning the gap. The V gene's germline CDR1 is MDHEN and CDR2 SYDVKM. This TCR came from a man aged 35 to 55 in good health and CMV-seronegative. Sequences were obtained from PBMCs. The rearrangement links TRBV28 to TRBJ1-2; weak D call: TRBD1 (6 bases). This CDR3 reads CASSLGGHYGYTF. The CDR3 bases are TGTGCCAGCAGTTTAGGGGGCCACTATGGCTACACCTTC.